This T cell receptor (beta chain) was profiled in a study of early stage breast cancer tumors. Study observations and caveats: Tumors had roughly 2.4-fold higher T cell density and higher clonality than adjacent normal breast tissue. Blood repertoires resembled normal breast more than tumor.

Produced via immunoSEQ multiplex PCR; TCRdb's table is partial and in-frame only. The repertoire holds around 50,000 clones, with roughly 83% as singletons. CDR1 is LNHDA, CDR2 SQIVND, per germline (reference sequence). Trimming stripped 4 bases from V and 6 bases from J, with 10 bases between. The CDR3 loop spans 13 amino acids. For this clone: Its antigen is unidentified.

The sequencing sample was made of blood. The clonotype originates from a person between 50 and 60 years old with breast cancer. This chain uses TRBV19 with TRBJ2-1; possibly TRBD1 for D (7 bases). CDR3 sequence: CASSNRGLNEQFF. The CDR3, as DNA: TGTGCCAGTAGTAACAGGGGACTCAATGAGCAGTTCTTC.